This T cell receptor (beta chain) emerged from a study of blood T cells in healthy people across ages. The study, taken as a whole, reports: More naive CD4+ cells and higher diversity marked long-lived donors relative to aged donors.

Primers used in a second PCR of about 7 to 12 cycles were a sample-barcoded 5' primer and a J-beta primer mix. MiXCR, run by TCRdb on the 5' RACE reads, gives a single entry per CDR3 protein. The sample records around 990,000 distinct CDR3 sequences, 30% to 40% being singletons. Note on this clonotype: The antigen is undetermined.

There are 12 residues in the CDR3. Germline assignment: CDR1 MNHEY and CDR2 SVGAGI. What was sequenced was blood. The chain combines TRBV6-5 with TRBJ2-1; D unclear. The end of the DNA fits TRBJ2-7 better, so the J call may be wrong. This clonotype was obtained from a young man in good health. This CDR3 is CASTNPSNEQYF. The CDR3 DNA sequence: TGTGCCAGCACCAACCCAAGCAATGAGCAGTACTTC.